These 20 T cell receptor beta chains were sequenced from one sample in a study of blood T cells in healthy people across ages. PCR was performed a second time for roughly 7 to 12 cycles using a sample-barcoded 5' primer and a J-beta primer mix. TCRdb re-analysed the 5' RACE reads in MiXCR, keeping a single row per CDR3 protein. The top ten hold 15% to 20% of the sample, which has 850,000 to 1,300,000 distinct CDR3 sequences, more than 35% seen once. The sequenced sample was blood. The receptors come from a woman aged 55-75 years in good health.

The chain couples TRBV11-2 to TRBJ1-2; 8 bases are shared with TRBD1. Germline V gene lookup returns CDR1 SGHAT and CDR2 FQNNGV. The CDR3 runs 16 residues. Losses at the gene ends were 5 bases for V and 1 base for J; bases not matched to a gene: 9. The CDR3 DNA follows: TGTGCCAGCAGCCCCCCCGGGACAGGCTTTAACTATGGCTACACCTTC. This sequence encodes CASSPPGTGFNYGYTF.

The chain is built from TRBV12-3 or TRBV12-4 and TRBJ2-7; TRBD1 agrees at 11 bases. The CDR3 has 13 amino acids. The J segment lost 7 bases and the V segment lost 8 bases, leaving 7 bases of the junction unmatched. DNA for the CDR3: TGTGCCAGCGGACAGGGGGCTCTCAGTGAGCAGTACTTC. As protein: CASGQGALSEQYF.

The CDR3 loop is CASSNVLGDTEAFF. CDR3 DNA: TGTGCCAGCAGCAACGTCCTAGGTGACACTGAAGCTTTCTTT. The chain employs TRBV9 and TRBJ1-1; the D is unclear. The V and J ends lost 4 bases and 3 bases respectively, with 13 bases between them. Germline V CDR1 and CDR2: SGDLS, YYNGEE. This CDR3 contains 14 residues.

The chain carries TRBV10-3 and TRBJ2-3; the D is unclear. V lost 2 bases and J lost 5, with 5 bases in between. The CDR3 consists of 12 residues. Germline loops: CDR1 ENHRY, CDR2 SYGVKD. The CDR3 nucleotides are TGTGCCATCAGTGAGCGTGTAGATACGCAGTATTTT. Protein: CAISERVDTQYF.

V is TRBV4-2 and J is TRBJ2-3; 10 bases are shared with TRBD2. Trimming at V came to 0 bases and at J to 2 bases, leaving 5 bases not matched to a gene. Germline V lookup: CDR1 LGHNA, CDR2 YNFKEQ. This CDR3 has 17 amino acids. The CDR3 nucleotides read TGTGCCAGCAGCCAAGACGTCAGCGGGAGGGCCACAGATACGCAGTATTTT. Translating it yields CASSQDVSGRATDTQYF.

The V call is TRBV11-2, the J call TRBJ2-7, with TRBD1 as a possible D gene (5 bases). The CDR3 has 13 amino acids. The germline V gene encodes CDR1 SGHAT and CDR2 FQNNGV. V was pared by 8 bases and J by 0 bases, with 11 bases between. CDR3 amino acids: CASSRTHSYEQYF. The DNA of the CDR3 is TGTGCCAGCTCCAGGACACACTCCTACGAGCAGTACTTC.

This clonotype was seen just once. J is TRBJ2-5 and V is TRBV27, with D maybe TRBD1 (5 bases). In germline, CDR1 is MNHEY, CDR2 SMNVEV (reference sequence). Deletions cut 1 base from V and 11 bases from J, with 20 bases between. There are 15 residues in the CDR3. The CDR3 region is CASSLLARVVNEQYF. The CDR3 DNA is TGTGCCAGCAGTTTATTAGCCAGGGTAGTAAATGAGCAGTACTTC.

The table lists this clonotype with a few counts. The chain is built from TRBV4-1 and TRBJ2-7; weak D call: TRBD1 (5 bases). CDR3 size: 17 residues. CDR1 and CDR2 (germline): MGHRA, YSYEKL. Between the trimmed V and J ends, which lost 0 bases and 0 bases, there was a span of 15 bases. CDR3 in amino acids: CASSQEDQQVYSYEQYF. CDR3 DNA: TGCGCCAGCAGCCAAGAGGATCAACAGGTCTACTCCTACGAGCAGTACTTC.

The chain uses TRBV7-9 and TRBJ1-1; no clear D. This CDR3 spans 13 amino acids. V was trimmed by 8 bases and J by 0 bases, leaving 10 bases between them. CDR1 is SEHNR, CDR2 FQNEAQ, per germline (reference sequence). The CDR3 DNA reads TGTGCCAGCTTCGTTCCGGTGAACACTGAAGCTTTCTTT. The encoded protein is CASFVPVNTEAFF.

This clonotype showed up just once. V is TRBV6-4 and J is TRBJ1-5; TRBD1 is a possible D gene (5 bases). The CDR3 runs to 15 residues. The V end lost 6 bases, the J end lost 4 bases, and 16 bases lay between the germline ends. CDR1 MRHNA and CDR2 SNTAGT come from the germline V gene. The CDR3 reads CASREDFGGNQPQHF. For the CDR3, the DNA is TGTGCCAGCAGAGAAGACTTTGGGGGGAATCAGCCCCAGCATTTT.

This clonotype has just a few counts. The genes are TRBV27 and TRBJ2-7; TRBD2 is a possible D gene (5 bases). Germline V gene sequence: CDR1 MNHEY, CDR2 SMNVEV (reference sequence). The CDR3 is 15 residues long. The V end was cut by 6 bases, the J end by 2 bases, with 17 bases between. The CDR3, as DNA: TGTGCCAGCAGCACAGCCGGGATCGAGCCCTACGAGCAGTACTTC. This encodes CASSTAGIEPYEQYF.

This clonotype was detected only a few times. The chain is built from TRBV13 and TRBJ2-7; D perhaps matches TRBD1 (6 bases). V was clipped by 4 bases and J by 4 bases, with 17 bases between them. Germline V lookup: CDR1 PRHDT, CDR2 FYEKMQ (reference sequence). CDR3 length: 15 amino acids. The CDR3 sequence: CASSSRDNLRYEQYF. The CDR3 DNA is TGTGCCAGCAGCTCCAGGGACAACCTCCGTTACGAGCAGTACTTC.

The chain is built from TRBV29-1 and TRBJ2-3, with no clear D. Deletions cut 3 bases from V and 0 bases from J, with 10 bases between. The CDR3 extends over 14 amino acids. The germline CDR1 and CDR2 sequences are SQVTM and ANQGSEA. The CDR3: CSVEWGRSTDTQYF. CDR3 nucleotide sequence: TGCAGCGTTGAGTGGGGAAGAAGCACAGATACGCAGTATTTT.

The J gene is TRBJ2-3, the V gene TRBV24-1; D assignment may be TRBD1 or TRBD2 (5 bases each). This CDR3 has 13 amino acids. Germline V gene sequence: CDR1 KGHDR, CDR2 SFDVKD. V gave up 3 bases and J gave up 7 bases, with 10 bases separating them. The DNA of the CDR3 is TGTGCCACCAGTGATAGGGACGGTTATACGCAGTATTTT. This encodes CATSDRDGYTQYF.

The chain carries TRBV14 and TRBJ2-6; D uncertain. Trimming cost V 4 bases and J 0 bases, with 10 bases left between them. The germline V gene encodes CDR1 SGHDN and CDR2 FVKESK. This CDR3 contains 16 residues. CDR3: CASSPLTNSGANVLTF. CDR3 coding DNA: TGTGCCAGCAGCCCACTCACAAACTCTGGGGCCAACGTCCTGACTTTC. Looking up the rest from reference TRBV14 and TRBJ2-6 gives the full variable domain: EAGVTQFPSHSVIEKGQTVTLRCDPISGHDNLYWYRRVMGKEIKFLLHFVKESKQDESGMPNNRFLAERTGGTYSTLKVQPAELEDSGVYFCASSPLTNSGANVLTFGAGSRLTVL.

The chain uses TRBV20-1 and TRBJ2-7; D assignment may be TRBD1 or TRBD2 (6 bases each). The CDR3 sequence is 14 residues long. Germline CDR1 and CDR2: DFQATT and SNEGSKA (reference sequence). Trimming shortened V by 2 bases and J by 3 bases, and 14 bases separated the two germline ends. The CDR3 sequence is CSARPPRGRYEQYF. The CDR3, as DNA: TGCAGTGCTAGACCTCCCCGGGGGCGCTACGAGCAGTACTTC.

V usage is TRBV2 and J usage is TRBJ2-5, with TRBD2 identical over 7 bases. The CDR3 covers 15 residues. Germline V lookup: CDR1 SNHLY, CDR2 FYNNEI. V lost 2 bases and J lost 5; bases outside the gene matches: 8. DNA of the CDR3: TGTGCCAGCAGTGAAACGGCTAGCGGTTACGAGACCCAGTACTTC. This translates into CASSETASGYETQYF.

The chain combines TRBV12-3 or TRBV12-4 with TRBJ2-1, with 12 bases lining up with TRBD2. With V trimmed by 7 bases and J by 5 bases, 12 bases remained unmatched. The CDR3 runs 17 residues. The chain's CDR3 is CASNKRLAGGPHNEQFF. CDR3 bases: TGTGCCAGCAACAAGCGGCTAGCGGGAGGGCCGCACAATGAGCAGTTCTTC.

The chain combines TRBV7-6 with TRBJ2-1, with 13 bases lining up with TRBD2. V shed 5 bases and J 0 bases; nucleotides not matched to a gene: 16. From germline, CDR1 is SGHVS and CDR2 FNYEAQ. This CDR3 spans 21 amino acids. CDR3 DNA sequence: TGTGCCAGCAGCGCTTTACTAGCGGGAGGGACGCCGGGTAGCTCCTACAATGAGCAGTTCTTC. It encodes CASSALLAGGTPGSSYNEQFF.

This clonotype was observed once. The CDR3 is CASDHGTGTTGELFF. As DNA, the CDR3 is TGTGCCAGCGACCACGGGACAGGGACCACCGGGGAGCTGTTTTTT. This sequence joins TRBV28 and TRBJ2-2, with 9 bases fitting TRBD1. V lost 8 bases to trimming and J lost 4 bases; unmatched junction nucleotides: 8. The length of the CDR3 is 15 residues. Per the germline V gene, CDR1 is MDHEN and CDR2 is SYDVKM.